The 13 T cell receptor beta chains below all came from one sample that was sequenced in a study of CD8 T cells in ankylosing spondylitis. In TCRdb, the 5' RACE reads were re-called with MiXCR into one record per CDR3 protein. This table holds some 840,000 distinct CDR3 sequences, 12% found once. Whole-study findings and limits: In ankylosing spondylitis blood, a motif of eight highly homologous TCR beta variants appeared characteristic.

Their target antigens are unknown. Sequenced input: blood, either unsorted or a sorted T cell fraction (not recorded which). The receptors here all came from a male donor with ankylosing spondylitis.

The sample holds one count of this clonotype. The CDR3 DNA reads as TGCGCCAGCAGCCAGGTCCGGGACCTCTTTATCCACGAGCAGTACTTC. Protein: CASSQVRDLFIHEQYF. V usage is TRBV4-3 and J usage is TRBJ2-7; either TRBD1 or TRBD2 may fit D (5 bases each). Germline CDR1 and CDR2: LGHNA and YSLEER. Trimming removed 3 bases at V and 5 bases at J, with 20 bases between. The CDR3 is 16 residues long.

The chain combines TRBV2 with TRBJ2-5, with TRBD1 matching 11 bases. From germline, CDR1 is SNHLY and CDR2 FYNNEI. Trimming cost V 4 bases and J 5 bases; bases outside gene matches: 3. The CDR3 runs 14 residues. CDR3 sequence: CASSADRGLETQYF. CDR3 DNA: TGTGCCAGCAGTGCGGACAGGGGGCTGGAGACCCAGTACTTC.

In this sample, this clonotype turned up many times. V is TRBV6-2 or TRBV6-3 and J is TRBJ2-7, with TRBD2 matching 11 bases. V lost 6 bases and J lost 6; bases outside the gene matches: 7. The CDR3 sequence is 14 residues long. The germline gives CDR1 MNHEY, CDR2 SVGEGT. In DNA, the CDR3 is TGTGCCAGCAGGAAACTAGCGGGAGTTGGCGAGCAGTACTTC. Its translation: CASRKLAGVGEQYF.

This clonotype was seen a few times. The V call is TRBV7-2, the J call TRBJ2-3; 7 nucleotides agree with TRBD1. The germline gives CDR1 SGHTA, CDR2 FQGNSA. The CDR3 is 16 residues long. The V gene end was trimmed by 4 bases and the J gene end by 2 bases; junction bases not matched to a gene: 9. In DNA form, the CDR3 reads TGTGCCAGCAGCTCCCGGACAGGAGGAGACACAGATACGCAGTATTTT. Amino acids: CASSSRTGGDTDTQYF.

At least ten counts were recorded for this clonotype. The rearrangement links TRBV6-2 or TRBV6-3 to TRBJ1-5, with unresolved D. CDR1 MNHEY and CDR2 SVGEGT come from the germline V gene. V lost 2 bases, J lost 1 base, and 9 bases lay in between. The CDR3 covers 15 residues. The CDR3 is CASSYVGLSNQPQHF. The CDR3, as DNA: TGTGCCAGCAGTTACGTGGGGTTGAGCAATCAGCCCCAGCATTTT.

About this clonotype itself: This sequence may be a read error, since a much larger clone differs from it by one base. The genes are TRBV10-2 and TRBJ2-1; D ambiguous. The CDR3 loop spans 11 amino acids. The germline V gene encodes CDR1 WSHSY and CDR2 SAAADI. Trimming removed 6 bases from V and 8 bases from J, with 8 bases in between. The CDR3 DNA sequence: TGCGCCAGCAGGGGTTGGGATGAGCAGTTCTTC. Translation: CASRGWDEQFF.

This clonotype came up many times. The DNA for the CDR3 is TGTGCCAGCAGCTCGTCCAACGCGGGCTACAATGAGCAGTTCTTC. It specifies CASSSSNAGYNEQFF. The chain employs TRBV7-9 and TRBJ2-1; perhaps TRBD2 as D (5 bases). Trimming cost V 4 bases and J 3 bases, with 13 bases left between them. The CDR3 is 15 residues long. From germline, CDR1 is SEHNR and CDR2 FQNEAQ (reference sequence).

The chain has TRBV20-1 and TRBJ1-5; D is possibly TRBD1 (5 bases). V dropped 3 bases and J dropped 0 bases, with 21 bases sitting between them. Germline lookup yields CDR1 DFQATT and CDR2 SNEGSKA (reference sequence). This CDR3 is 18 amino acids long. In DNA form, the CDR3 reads TGCAGTGCTAGCCCGTGGGGGAGTTCTTCCTTTAGCAATCAGCCCCAGCATTTT. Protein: CSASPWGSSSFSNQPQHF.

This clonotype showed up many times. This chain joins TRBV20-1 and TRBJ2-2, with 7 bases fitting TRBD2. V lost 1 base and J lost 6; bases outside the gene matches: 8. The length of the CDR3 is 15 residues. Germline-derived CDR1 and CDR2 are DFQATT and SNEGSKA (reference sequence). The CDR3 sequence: CSARGTSDGSGELFF. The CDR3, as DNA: TGCAGTGCTAGAGGCACTAGCGACGGGTCCGGGGAGCTGTTTTTT.

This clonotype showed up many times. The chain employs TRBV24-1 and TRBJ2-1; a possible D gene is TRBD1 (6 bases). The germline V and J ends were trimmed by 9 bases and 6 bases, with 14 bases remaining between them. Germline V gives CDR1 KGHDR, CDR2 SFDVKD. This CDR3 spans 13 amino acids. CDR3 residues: CATGRQAFNEQFF. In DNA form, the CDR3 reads TGTGCCACCGGGAGACAGGCATTCAATGAGCAGTTCTTC.

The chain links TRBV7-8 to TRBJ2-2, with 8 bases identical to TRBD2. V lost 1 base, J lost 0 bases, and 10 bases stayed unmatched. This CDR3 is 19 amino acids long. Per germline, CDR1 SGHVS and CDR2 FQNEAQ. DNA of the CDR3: TGTGCCAGCAGCTTAGTCGGTGGTAGCGGGATCGCGAACACCGGGGAGCTGTTTTTT. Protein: CASSLVGGSGIANTGELFF. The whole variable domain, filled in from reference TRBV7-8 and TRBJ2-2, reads GAGVSQSPRYKVAKRGQDVALRCDPISGHVSLFWYQQALGQGPEFLTYFQNEAQLDKSGLPSDRFFAERPEGSVSTLKIQRTQQEDSAVYLCASSLVGGSGIANTGELFFGEGSRLTVL.

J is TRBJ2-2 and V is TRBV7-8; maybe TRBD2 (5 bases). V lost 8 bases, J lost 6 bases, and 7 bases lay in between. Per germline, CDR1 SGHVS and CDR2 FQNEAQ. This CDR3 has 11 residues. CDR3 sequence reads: CASLASGELFF. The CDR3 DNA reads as TGTGCCAGCCTAGCCTCCGGGGAGCTGTTTTTT. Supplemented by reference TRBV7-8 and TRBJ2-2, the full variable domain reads GAGVSQSPRYKVAKRGQDVALRCDPISGHVSLFWYQQALGQGPEFLTYFQNEAQLDKSGLPSDRFFAERPEGSVSTLKIQRTQQEDSAVYLCASLASGELFFGEGSRLTVL.

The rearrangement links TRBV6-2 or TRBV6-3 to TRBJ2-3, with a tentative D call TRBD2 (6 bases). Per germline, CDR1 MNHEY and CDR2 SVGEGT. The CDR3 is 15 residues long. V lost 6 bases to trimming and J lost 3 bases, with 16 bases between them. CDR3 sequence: CASRGTGYGTDTQYF. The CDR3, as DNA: TGTGCCAGCAGGGGGACTGGATACGGGACAGATACGCAGTATTTT.